These 10 T cell receptor beta chains share one sample of origin, sequenced in a study of T cell responses to AZD1222 COVID-19 vaccine. Some clones are missing from TCRdb's copy, which holds only in-frame ones; the method was immunoSEQ multiplex PCR. The sample lists 120,000 or so clones, around 87% occurring once. The source material was peripheral blood, sampled on day 0 of AZD1222 vaccination. Receptors originate from an adult in good health.

J is TRBJ1-2 and V is TRBV7-2; D unclear. Germline lookup yields CDR1 SGHTA and CDR2 FQGNSA. CDR3 length: 15 residues. V lost 3 bases and J 0 bases, leaving 11 bases between the germline ends. CDR3 DNA sequence: TGTGCCAGCAGCTTGCAGGCGATAGCTAACTATGGCTACACCTTC. It specifies CASSLQAIANYGYTF.

For this clone: The same CDR3 can be traced to other DNA sequences in this sample. This chain links TRBV7-3 with TRBJ2-3, with D possibly TRBD2 on 6 matching bases. In germline, CDR1 is SGHTA, CDR2 FQGTGA. V lost 1 base and J lost 3, with 8 bases in between. The CDR3 has 14 amino acids. The CDR3 nucleotides are TGTGCCAGCAGCTTAATGGGGGGAACAGATACGCAGTATTTT. The encoded protein is CASSLMGGTDTQYF.

The J gene is TRBJ1-4, the V gene TRBV27, with D possibly TRBD1 on 6 matching bases. The CDR3 is made up of 15 amino acids. Deletions cut 6 bases from V and 8 bases from J, with 19 bases between. CDR1 MNHEY and CDR2 SMNVEV come from the germline V gene (reference sequence). The CDR3 protein is CASSLTGRGGEKLFF. CDR3 sequence (DNA): TGTGCCAGCAGCCTGACAGGTCGGGGCGGGGAAAAACTGTTTTTT.

This clone was counted between two and nine times. V usage is TRBV7-9 and J usage is TRBJ2-7, with 9 bases aligning to TRBD2. The length of the CDR3 is 16 residues. Germline-derived CDR1 and CDR2 are SEHNR and FQNEAQ (reference sequence). Trimming removed 3 bases from V and 5 bases from J; junction bases left unmatched: 11. The chain's CDR3 is CASSLSAGGPVDEQYF. The CDR3 DNA follows: TGTGCCAGCAGCTTGTCGGCGGGAGGGCCAGTTGACGAGCAGTACTTC.

This clone appeared a few times. The rearrangement uses TRBV19 and TRBJ2-7, with 10 positions matching TRBD1. Germline V gene data show CDR1 as LNHDA and CDR2 as SQIVND (reference sequence). With V trimmed by 5 bases and J by 2 bases, 6 bases remained unmatched. The CDR3 contains 15 residues. CDR3 DNA: TGTGCCAGTAGTCGAGGGACAGGGGATGCCTACGAGCAGTACTTC. It specifies CASSRGTGDAYEQYF.

The chain couples TRBV19 to TRBJ1-5; a possible D gene is TRBD1 (6 bases). Germline lookup yields CDR1 LNHDA and CDR2 SQIVND (reference sequence). The V end lost 10 bases, the J end lost 6 bases, and 16 bases lay between the germline ends. This CDR3 has 13 residues. Here the CDR3 reads CATADSPSQPQHF. In DNA, the CDR3 is TGTGCCACCGCGGACAGTCCTTCTCAGCCCCAGCATTTT.

The chain recombines TRBV5-1 with TRBJ2-7, with 10 bases aligning to TRBD1. CDR1 is SGHRS and CDR2 is YFSETQ in the germline V gene. V gave up 4 bases and J gave up 5 bases; unmatched junction bases: 9. CDR3 size: 15 residues. CDR3: CASSPGQGGTDEQYF. CDR3 nucleotide sequence: TGCGCCAGCAGCCCAGGACAGGGGGGGACGGACGAGCAGTACTTC.

The chain joins TRBV3-1 (or the pseudogene TRBV3-2) to TRBJ2-7; no reliable D call. The CDR3 extends over 13 amino acids. Germline loops: CDR1 LGHDT, CDR2 YNNKEL (reference sequence). V lost 4 bases to trimming and J lost 0 bases, with 7 bases between them. CDR3 sequence: CASSPPSSYEQYF. As DNA, the CDR3 is TGTGCCAGCAGCCCCCCCAGCTCCTACGAGCAGTACTTC.

The chain has TRBV11-2 and TRBJ2-3; possibly TRBD1 for D (6 bases). The CDR3 is 15 residues long. Trimming took off 1 base at V and 2 bases at J, with 10 bases between the two ends. Germline V gene data show CDR1 as SGHAT and CDR2 as FQNNGV. CDR3 DNA: TGTGCCAGCAGCTTAGCTGGACAGCTCACAGATACGCAGTATTTT. Its protein product is CASSLAGQLTDTQYF.

The rearrangement links TRBV19 to TRBJ1-4; D may be TRBD1 (6 bases). CDR1 LNHDA and CDR2 SQIVND come from the germline V gene (reference sequence). V lost 4 bases and J lost 0, with 15 bases in between. The CDR3 extends over 17 amino acids. The CDR3 is CASSTYDRFSTNEKLFF. As DNA, the CDR3 is TGTGCCAGTAGTACCTACGACAGGTTTTCAACTAATGAAAAACTGTTTTTT.